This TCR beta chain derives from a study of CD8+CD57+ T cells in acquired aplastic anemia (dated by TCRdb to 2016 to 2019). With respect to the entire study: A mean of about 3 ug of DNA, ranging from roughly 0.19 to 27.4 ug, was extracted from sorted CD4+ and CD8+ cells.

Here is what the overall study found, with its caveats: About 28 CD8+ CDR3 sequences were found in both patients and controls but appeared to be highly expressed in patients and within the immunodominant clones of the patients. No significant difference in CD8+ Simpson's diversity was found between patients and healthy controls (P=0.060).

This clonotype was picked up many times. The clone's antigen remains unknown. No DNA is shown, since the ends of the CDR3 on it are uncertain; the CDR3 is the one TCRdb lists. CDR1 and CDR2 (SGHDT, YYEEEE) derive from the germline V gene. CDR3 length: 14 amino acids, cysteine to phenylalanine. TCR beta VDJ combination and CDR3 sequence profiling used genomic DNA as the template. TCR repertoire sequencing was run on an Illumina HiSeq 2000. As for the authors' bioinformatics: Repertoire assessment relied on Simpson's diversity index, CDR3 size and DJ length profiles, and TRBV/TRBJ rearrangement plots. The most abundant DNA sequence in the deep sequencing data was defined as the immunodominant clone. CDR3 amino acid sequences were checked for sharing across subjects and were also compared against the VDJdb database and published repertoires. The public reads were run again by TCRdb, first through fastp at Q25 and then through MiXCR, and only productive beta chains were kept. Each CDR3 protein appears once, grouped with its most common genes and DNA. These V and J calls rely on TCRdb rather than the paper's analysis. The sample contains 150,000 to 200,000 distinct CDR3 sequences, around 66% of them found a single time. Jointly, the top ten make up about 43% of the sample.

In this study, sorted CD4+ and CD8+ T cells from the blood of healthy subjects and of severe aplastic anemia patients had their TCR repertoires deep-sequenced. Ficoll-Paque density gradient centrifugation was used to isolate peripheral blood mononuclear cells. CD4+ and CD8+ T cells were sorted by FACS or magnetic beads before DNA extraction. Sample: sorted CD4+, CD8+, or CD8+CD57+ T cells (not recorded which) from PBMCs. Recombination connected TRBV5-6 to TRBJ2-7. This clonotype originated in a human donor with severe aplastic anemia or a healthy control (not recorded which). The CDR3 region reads CASSFGPGIYEQYF.